The next 4 T cell receptor beta chains were all read from a single sample in a study of blood T cell repertoires in COVID-19. The data were produced by immunoSEQ multiplex PCR, yet TCRdb's version contains in-frame clones alone and is incomplete. The table includes approximately 210,000 clones, roughly 84% detected once. The sample consisted of PBMCs or T cells enriched from blood (not recorded which). The receptor set was obtained from a man aged 25-45 years in a cohort exposed to, infected with or recovered from COVID-19 (not recorded which).

The rearrangement joins TRBV19 to TRBJ2-7, with TRBD2 matching 9 bases. The CDR3 totals 16 residues. Losses at the gene ends were 5 bases for V and 2 bases for J; bases not matched to a gene: 10. CDR1 is LNHDA and CDR2 is SQIVND in the germline V gene (reference sequence). The CDR3 bases are TGTGCCAGTAGTTTGTTTGGGGCTAGCGGGGCCTACGAGCAGTACTTC. This encodes CASSLFGASGAYEQYF.

V and J are TRBV5-4 and TRBJ2-5; D unresolved. The CDR3 runs 15 residues. From germline, CDR1 is SGHNT and CDR2 YYREEE (reference sequence). Trimming took 0 bases from V and 0 from J, leaving 9 bases between them. CDR3 amino acids: CASSLAGSNQETQYF. The CDR3 nucleotides are TGTGCCAGCAGCTTGGCCGGGTCTAACCAAGAGACCCAGTACTTC.

The J gene is TRBJ1-6, the V gene TRBV6-5, with D perhaps matching TRBD1 (5 bases). The CDR3 loop spans 15 amino acids. The V end lost 2 bases, the J end lost 10 bases, and 15 bases lay between the germline ends. Germline CDR1 MNHEY, CDR2 SVGAGI. CDR3 protein: CASSYGQGLFSPLHF. CDR3 sequence (DNA): TGTGCCAGCAGTTACGGGCAGGGCTTATTCTCACCCCTCCACTTT.

This sequence joins TRBV14 and TRBJ2-1, with 8 nucleotides matching TRBD2. The CDR3 length is 13 residues. CDR1 and CDR2 from the germline V gene are SGHDN and FVKESK. The trim removed 6 bases at V and 7 bases at J, leaving 5 bases unmatched. The DNA for the CDR3 is TGTGCCAGCAGTGGGACTAGTAGGAATGAGCAGTTCTTC. This encodes CASSGTSRNEQFF. Variable domain in full (rest from reference TRBV14 and TRBJ2-1): EAGVTQFPSHSVIEKGQTVTLRCDPISGHDNLYWYRRVMGKEIKFLLHFVKESKQDESGMPNNRFLAERTGGTYSTLKVQPAELEDSGVYFCASSGTSRNEQFFGPGTRLTVL.